The 3 T cell receptor beta chains reported below all come from one sample, sequenced in a study of shared clonotypes between healthy human individuals. The method was immunoSEQ multiplex PCR; TCRdb's version includes in-frame clones alone and lacks a portion of them. The sample has fewer than 650,000 clones; about 80% are singletons. Sequenced input: PBMCs. These receptors all stem from a middle-aged woman in good health. Some clones in this sample may be carry-over from other donors' samples.

In this sample, this clone turned up a few times. V usage is TRBV20-1 and J usage is TRBJ1-2; 8 bases are shared with TRBD1. Per germline, CDR1 DFQATT and CDR2 SNEGSKA (reference sequence). The CDR3 extends over 11 amino acids. The CDR3 protein is CSLGQGYGYTF. The CDR3 coding sequence is TGCAGCCTCGGACAGGGCTATGGCTACACCTTC.

The V call is TRBV6-1, the J call TRBJ2-1; 8 bases are shared with TRBD2. The V gene's germline CDR1 is MNHNS and CDR2 SASEGT. Trimming removed 1 base from V and 7 bases from J; junction bases left unmatched: 6. The CDR3 extends over 15 amino acids. The CDR3 spells CASSEGTSIQNEQFF. The CDR3 DNA reads TGTGCCAGCAGTGAAGGGACTAGCATTCAGAATGAGCAGTTCTTC.

The chain has TRBV2 and TRBJ2-7, with D possibly matching TRBD2 (5 bases). The germline V and J ends were trimmed by 6 bases and 3 bases, with 12 bases remaining between them. Looked up from germline, CDR1 is SNHLY and CDR2 is FYNNEI. This CDR3 has 13 residues. The CDR3 DNA reads TGTGCCAGCAGCCAACCGGGGTTCTACGAGCAGTACTTC. It codes for CASSQPGFYEQYF.